This T cell receptor beta chain was captured by sequencing in a study of blood T cell repertoires in COVID-19. In the original processing: For nucleated cells, counts were estimated from reference gene primer amplification. Profiled with immunoSEQ multiplex PCR; TCRdb holds only in-frame clones, not every one. V, J and clone size reflect that table, while D and trimming were determined from the DNA. Of tens of thousands of clones in the sample, roughly four fifths were seen once. This CDR3 is built from 13 residues. Germline-derived CDR1 and CDR2 are SGHNT and YENEEA. V was cut by 5 bases and J by 3 bases, with 7 bases left in between.

V usage is TRBV11-3 and J usage is TRBJ2-2; a possible D gene is TRBD1 (6 bases). This clonotype was sampled from a woman in her sixties with acute or convalescent COVID-19. Input material: peripheral blood. The CDR3 region is CASSRGYTGELFF. CDR3 bases: TGTGCCAGCAGCAGGGGGTACACCGGGGAGCTGTTTTTT.